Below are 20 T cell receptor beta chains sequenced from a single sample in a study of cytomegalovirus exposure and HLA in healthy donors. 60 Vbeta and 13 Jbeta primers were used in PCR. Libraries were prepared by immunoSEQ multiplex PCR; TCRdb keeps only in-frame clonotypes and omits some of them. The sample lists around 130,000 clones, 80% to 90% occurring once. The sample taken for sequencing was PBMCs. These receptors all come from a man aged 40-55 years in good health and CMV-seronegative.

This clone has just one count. The CDR3 is CASSPIFLAGVYNEQFF. CDR3 coding DNA: TGTGCCAGCTCACCTATCTTCTTAGCGGGAGTCTACAATGAGCAGTTCTTC. The V call is TRBV18, the J call TRBJ2-1; 9 bases agree with TRBD2. The CDR3 covers 17 residues. J gave up 3 bases and V 3 bases, and 9 bases lay outside the gene matches. Germline CDR1 reads KGHSH; CDR2 reads LQKENI.

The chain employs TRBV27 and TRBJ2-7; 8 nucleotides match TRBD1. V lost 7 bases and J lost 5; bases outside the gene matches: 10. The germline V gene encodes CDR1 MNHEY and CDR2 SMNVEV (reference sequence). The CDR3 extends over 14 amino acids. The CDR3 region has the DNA TGTGCCAGCAAGGTAATGACAGGGGCGGACGAGCAGTACTTC. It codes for CASKVMTGADEQYF.

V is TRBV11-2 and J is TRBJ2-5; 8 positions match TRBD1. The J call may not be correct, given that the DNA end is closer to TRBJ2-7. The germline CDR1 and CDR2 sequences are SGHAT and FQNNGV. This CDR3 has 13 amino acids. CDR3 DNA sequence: TGTGCCAGCAGCGGACAGGGTACGGACGAGCAGTACTTC. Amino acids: CASSGQGTDEQYF.

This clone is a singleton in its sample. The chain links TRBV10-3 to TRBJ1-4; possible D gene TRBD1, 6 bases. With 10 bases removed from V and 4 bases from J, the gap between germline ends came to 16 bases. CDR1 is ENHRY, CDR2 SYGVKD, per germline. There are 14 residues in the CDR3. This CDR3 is CASSYRADNEKLFF. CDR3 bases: TGTGCCAGCTCTTACAGGGCAGATAATGAAAAACTGTTTTTT.

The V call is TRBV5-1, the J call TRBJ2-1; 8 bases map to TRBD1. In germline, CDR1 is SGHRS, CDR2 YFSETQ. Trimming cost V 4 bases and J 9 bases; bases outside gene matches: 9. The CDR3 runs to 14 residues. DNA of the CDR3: TGCGCCAGCAGCATCGGACAGGGAATGGGTGAGCAGTTCTTC. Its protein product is CASSIGQGMGEQFF. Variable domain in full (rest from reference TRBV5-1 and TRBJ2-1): KAGVTQTPRYLIKTRGQQVTLSCSPISGHRSVSWYQQTPGQGLQFLFEYFSETQRNKGNFPGRFSGRQFSNSRSEMNVSTLELGDSALYLCASSIGQGMGEQFFGPGTRLTVL.

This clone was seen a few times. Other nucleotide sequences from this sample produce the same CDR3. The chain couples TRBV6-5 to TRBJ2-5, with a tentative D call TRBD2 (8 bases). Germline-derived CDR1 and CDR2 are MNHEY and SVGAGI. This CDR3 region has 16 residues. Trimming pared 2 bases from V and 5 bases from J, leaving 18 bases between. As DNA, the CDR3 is TGTGCCAGCAGTTACGGCCGGGAGGGGGCAGGGGAGACCCAGTACTTC. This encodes CASSYGREGAGETQYF.

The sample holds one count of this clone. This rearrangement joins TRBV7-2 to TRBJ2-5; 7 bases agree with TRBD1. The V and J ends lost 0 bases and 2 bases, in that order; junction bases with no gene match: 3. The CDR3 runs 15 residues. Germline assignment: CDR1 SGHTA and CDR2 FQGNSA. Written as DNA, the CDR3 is TGTGCCAGCAGCTTAGCCCAGGGGGTACAAGAGACCCAGTACTTC. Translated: CASSLAQGVQETQYF.

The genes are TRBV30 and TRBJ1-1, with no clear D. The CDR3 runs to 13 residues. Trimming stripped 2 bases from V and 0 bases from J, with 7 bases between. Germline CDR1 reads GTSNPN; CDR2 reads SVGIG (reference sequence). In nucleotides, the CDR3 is TGTGCCTGGAGTAAACAACTGAACACTGAAGCTTTCTTT. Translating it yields CAWSKQLNTEAFF. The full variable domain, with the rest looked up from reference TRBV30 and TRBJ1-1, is SQTIHQWPATLVQPVGSPLSLECTVEGTSNPNLYWYRQAAGRGLQLLFYSVGIGQISSEVPQNLSASRPQDRQFILSSKKLLLSDSGFYLCAWSKQLNTEAFFGQGTRLTVV.

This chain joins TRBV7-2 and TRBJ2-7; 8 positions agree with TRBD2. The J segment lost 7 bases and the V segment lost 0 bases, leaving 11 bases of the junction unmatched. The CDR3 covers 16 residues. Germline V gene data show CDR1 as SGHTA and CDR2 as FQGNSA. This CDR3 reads CASSLARGGGPMEQYF. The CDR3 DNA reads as TGTGCCAGCAGCTTAGCGCGGGGCGGGGGGCCTATGGAGCAGTACTTC.

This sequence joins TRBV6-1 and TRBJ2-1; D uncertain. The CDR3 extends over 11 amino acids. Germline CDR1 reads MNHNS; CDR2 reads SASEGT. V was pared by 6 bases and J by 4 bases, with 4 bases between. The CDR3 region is CASRQYNEQFF. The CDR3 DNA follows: TGTGCCAGCAGACAGTACAATGAGCAGTTCTTC.

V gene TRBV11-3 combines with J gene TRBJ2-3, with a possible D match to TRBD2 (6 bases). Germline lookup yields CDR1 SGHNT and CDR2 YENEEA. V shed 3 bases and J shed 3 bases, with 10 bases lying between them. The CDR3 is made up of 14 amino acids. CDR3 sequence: CASSFDRETDTQYF. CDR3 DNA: TGTGCCAGCAGCTTCGACCGGGAGACAGATACGCAGTATTTT.

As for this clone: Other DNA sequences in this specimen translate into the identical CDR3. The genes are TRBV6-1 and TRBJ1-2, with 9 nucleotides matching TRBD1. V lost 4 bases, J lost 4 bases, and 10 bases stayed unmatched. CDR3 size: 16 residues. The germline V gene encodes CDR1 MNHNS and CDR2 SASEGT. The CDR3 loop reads CASSVLADRGFYGYTF. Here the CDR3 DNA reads TGTGCCAGCAGTGTCCTTGCGGACAGGGGTTTCTATGGCTACACCTTC.

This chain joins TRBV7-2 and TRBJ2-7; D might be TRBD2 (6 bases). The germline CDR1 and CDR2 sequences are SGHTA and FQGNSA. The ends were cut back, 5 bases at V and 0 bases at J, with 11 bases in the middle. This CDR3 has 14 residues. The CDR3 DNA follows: TGTGCCAGCAGCCCGGGAGTCGGCTCCTACGAGCAGTACTTC. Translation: CASSPGVGSYEQYF.

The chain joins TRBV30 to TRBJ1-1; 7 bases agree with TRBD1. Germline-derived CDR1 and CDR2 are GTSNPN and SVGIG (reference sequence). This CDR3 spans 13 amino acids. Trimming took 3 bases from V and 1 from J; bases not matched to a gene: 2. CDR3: CAWRTGPNTEAFF. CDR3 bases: TGTGCCTGGAGGACAGGGCCGAACACTGAAGCTTTCTTT.

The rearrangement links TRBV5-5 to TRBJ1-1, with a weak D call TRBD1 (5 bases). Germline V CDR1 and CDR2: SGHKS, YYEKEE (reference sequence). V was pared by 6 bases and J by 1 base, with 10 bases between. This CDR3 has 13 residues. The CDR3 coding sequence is TGTGCCAGCACACCTACAGGGAACACTGAAGCTTTCTTT. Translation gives CASTPTGNTEAFF. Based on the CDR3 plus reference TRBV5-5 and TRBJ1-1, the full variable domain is DAGVTQSPTHLIKTRGQQVTLRCSPISGHKSVSWYQQVLGQGPQFIFQYYEKEERGRGNFPDRFSARQFPNYSSELNVNALLLGDSALYLCASTPTGNTEAFFGQGTRLTVV.

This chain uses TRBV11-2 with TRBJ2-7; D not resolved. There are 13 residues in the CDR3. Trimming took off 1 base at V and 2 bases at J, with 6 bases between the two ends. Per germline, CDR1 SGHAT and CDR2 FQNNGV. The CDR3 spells CASSLGRAYEQYF. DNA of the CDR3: TGTGCCAGCAGCTTAGGACGGGCCTACGAGCAGTACTTC.

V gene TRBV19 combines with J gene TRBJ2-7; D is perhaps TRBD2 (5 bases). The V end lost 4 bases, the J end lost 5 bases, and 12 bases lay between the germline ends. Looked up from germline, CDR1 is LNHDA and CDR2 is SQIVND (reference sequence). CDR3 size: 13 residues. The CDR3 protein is CASSTRDGDEQYF. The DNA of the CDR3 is TGTGCCAGTAGTACCCGGGATGGGGACGAGCAGTACTTC.

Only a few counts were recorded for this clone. For the CDR3, the DNA is TGTGCCAGCAGCTTAGACGGGGGGGCCTCGGATACGCAGTATTTT. Translating gives CASSLDGGASDTQYF. The chain uses TRBV7-2 and TRBJ2-3; 8 nucleotides agree with TRBD2. V shed 1 base, J shed 6 bases, and the junction held 6 bases outside the gene matches. Looked up from germline, CDR1 is SGHTA and CDR2 is FQGNSA. This CDR3 is built from 15 residues.

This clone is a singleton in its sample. CDR3 bases: TGTGCCAGCAGTTCTACCGGGACTAGCGGGAGACCGTTCTTC. Its translation: CASSSTGTSGRPFF. The chain combines TRBV6-5 with TRBJ2-1; 14 bases agree with TRBD2. The CDR3 is made up of 14 amino acids. CDR1 is MNHEY and CDR2 is SVGAGI in the germline V gene. With V trimmed by 4 bases and J by 15 bases, 8 bases remained unmatched.

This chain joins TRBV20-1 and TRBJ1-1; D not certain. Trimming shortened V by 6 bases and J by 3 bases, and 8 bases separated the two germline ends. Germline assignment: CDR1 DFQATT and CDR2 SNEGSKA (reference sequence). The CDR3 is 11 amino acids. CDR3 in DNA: TGCAGTGCCCTAGTTTACACTGAAGCTTTCTTT. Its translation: CSALVYTEAFF.